The 22 T cell receptor beta chains given below trace back to one sample, sequenced in a study of blood T cell repertoires in COVID-19. Only in-frame clones appear in the TCRdb table, and some are missing; sequencing was by immunoSEQ multiplex PCR. The table has over 130,000 clones, just over 85% seen once. Sequenced: peripheral blood. The source of these receptors is a man between 65 and 85 years old with acute or convalescent COVID-19.

The J gene is TRBJ2-3, the V gene TRBV7-2; 9 nucleotides line up with TRBD2. The length of the CDR3 is 15 residues. CDR1 is SGHTA, CDR2 FQGNSA, per germline. Losses at the gene ends were 5 bases for V and 2 bases for J; bases not matched to a gene: 5. The CDR3 is CASSPSGRSTDTQYF. DNA for the CDR3: TGTGCCAGCAGCCCGAGCGGGAGGTCCACAGATACGCAGTATTTT.

CDR3 in amino acids: CASRRKYSNQPQHF. The CDR3 nucleotides are TGTGCCAGCAGGCGCAAGTATAGCAATCAGCCCCAGCATTTT. The rearrangement links TRBV28 to TRBJ1-5; D remains ambiguous. Germline V gene data show CDR1 as MDHEN and CDR2 as SYDVKM. V was pared by 6 bases and J by 0 bases, with 9 bases between. This CDR3 comprises 14 residues.

The rearrangement links TRBV27 to TRBJ1-6; perhaps TRBD1 as D (5 bases). This CDR3 region has 16 residues. The germline gives CDR1 MNHEY, CDR2 SMNVEV (reference sequence). The V end lost 6 bases, the J end lost 8 bases, and 20 bases lay between the germline ends. The CDR3 here is CASSLRSQGGDSPLHF. CDR3 nucleotides: TGTGCCAGCAGCCTTCGATCCCAGGGAGGGGATTCACCCCTCCACTTT.

This chain uses TRBV6-5 with TRBJ2-7, with D tentatively TRBD2 (7 bases). This CDR3 is 13 amino acids long. The V gene's germline CDR1 is MNHEY and CDR2 SVGAGI. In DNA, the CDR3 is TGTGTCGATGAGGGGGGGCGGCCCTACGAGCAGTACTTC. It translates to CVDEGGRPYEQYF.

V gene TRBV7-2 combines with J gene TRBJ2-3; a weak D match, TRBD2 (6 bases). Germline assignment: CDR1 SGHTA and CDR2 FQGNSA. V was cut by 4 bases and J by 5 bases, with 22 bases left in between. There are 17 residues in the CDR3. CDR3 nucleotide sequence: TGTGCCAGCAGCTCGACCCTCCTCCCCGGGAGAGAAGATACGCAGTATTTT. Amino acid sequence: CASSSTLLPGREDTQYF.

The chain employs TRBV5-1 and TRBJ2-2; D possibly corresponds to TRBD1 (5 bases). The CDR3 has 13 amino acids. Germline assignment: CDR1 SGHRS and CDR2 YFSETQ. The V end was cut by 0 bases, the J end by 7 bases, with 7 bases between. The CDR3 coding sequence is TGCGCCAGCAGCTTGGAGCAGGGCGGGGAGCTGTTTTTT. It translates to CASSLEQGGELFF.

This clone came up a few times. V usage is TRBV29-1 and J usage is TRBJ2-3, with 11 bases matching TRBD2. The length of the CDR3 is 15 residues. Per germline, CDR1 SQVTM and CDR2 ANQGSEA. V was clipped by 6 bases and J by 2 bases; unmatched bases: 7. CDR3 DNA sequence: TGCAGCGTCGATAGCGGGAGGGGATCCACAGATACGCAGTATTTT. It is translated as CSVDSGRGSTDTQYF.

The chain uses TRBV7-9 and TRBJ1-4; no clear D. CDR1 and CDR2 from the germline V gene are SEHNR and FQNEAQ (reference sequence). The ends were cut back, 1 base at V and 0 bases at J, with 6 bases in the middle. The CDR3 length is 15 residues. CDR3 nucleotides: TGTGCCAGCAGCTTAGTTCAGACAACTAATGAAAAACTGTTTTTT. Protein sequence: CASSLVQTTNEKLFF.

The rearrangement joins TRBV9 to TRBJ1-4; TRBD1 might be the D (5 bases). CDR1 SGDLS and CDR2 YYNGEE come from the germline V gene. Trimming pared 1 base from V and 0 bases from J, leaving 16 bases between. The CDR3 is 18 amino acids. CDR3 region: CASSVSPGGFATNEKLFF. In DNA form, the CDR3 reads TGTGCCAGCAGCGTATCCCCGGGGGGGTTTGCAACTAATGAAAAACTGTTTTTT.

The rearrangement uses TRBV20-1 and TRBJ1-1; D ambiguous. Germline lookup yields CDR1 DFQATT and CDR2 SNEGSKA (reference sequence). V was clipped by 6 bases and J by 11 bases, with 13 bases between them. The CDR3 contains 10 residues. The CDR3 DNA reads as TGCAGTGCCAGTGGAGGGCGGGCTTTCTTT. Encoded protein: CSASGGRAFF.

DNA of the CDR3: TGTGCCAGCAGCTTAGCGACAGCGGGACCGAGCTCCTACAATGAGCAGTTCTTC. Its protein is CASSLATAGPSSYNEQFF. The V and J genes are TRBV7-2 and TRBJ2-1, with 7 nucleotides matching TRBD2. The germline V gene has CDR1 SGHTA and CDR2 FQGNSA. Trimming cost V 0 bases and J 0 bases; bases outside gene matches: 8. This CDR3 has 18 amino acids.

The genes are TRBV27 and TRBJ1-1, with a weak D call TRBD1 (5 bases). Per the germline V gene, CDR1 is MNHEY and CDR2 is SMNVEV (reference sequence). V was trimmed by 5 bases and J by 0 bases, leaving 10 bases between them. The CDR3 has 14 residues. The CDR3 nucleotides are TGTGCCAGCAGTCCATGGGGGGTGAACACTGAAGCTTTCTTT. Its protein is CASSPWGVNTEAFF.

The rearrangement links TRBV6-2 or TRBV6-3 to TRBJ2-7; 13 bases line up with TRBD2. The V segment lost 2 bases and the J segment 0 bases; nucleotides outside the gene matches: 4. The germline V gene encodes CDR1 MNHEY and CDR2 SVGEGT. This CDR3 has 17 amino acids. The CDR3 sequence is CASSYAGTSGISYEQYF. DNA of the CDR3: TGTGCCAGCAGTTACGCCGGGACTAGCGGGATCTCCTACGAGCAGTACTTC.

The chain is built from TRBV14 and TRBJ1-2; 8 nucleotides line up with TRBD1. The CDR3 is 15 residues long. Germline V gene sequence: CDR1 SGHDN, CDR2 FVKESK. The junction had 6 bases not matched to a gene; V was cut back by 2 bases and J by 4 bases. The CDR3: CASSQTTGVGYGYTF. CDR3 DNA: TGTGCCAGCAGCCAAACGACAGGGGTGGGCTATGGCTACACCTTC.

The rearrangement uses TRBV7-3 and TRBJ2-5; TRBD1 is a possible D gene (5 bases). CDR3 length equals 13 residues. The germline gives CDR1 SGHTA, CDR2 FQGTGA. V was shortened by 1 base and J by 6 bases, with 9 bases between the two germline ends. The CDR3 here is CASSLNPGKTQYF. The CDR3 DNA reads TGTGCCAGCAGCTTAAACCCAGGGAAGACCCAGTACTTC.

The V and J genes are TRBV19 and TRBJ2-7, with 9 bases matching TRBD2. CDR1 and CDR2 (germline): LNHDA, SQIVND (reference sequence). Trimming took 3 bases from V and 5 from J; bases not matched to a gene: 5. The CDR3 has 14 residues. The CDR3 loop reads CASSISSGIHEQYF. CDR3 nucleotides: TGTGCCAGTAGTATTTCTAGCGGGATCCACGAGCAGTACTTC.

V gene TRBV7-2 combines with J gene TRBJ2-7, with D unclear. V gave up 0 bases and J gave up 3 bases, with 6 bases separating them. The germline CDR1 and CDR2 sequences are SGHTA and FQGNSA. The CDR3 is 13 residues long. Here the CDR3 reads CASSLAASYEQYF. The CDR3, as DNA: TGTGCCAGCAGCTTAGCGGCAAGCTACGAGCAGTACTTC. Looking up the rest from reference TRBV7-2 and TRBJ2-7 gives the full variable domain: GAGVSQSPSNKVTEKGKDVELRCDPISGHTALYWYRQSLGQGLEFLIYFQGNSAPDKSGLPSDRFSAERTGGSVSTLTIQRTQQEDSAVYLCASSLAASYEQYFGPGTRLTVT.

The V call is TRBV11-3, the J call TRBJ2-3, with 10 bases fitting TRBD1. The CDR3 consists of 14 residues. The germline V gene has CDR1 SGHNT and CDR2 YENEEA. V lost 5 bases to trimming and J lost 4 bases; unmatched junction nucleotides: 3. CDR3 protein: CASSPGTGADTQYF. CDR3 bases: TGTGCCAGCAGCCCCGGGACAGGGGCAGATACGCAGTATTTT.

The chain recombines TRBV15 with TRBJ2-7; a weak D match, TRBD2 (6 bases). The CDR3 sequence is 16 residues long. V was cut by 3 bases and J by 1 base, with 16 bases left in between. Per germline, CDR1 LNHNV and CDR2 YYDKDF (reference sequence). As DNA, the CDR3 is TGTGCCACCAGCAGGGGGGGTAGCGTGAGGTCCTACGAGCAGTACTTC. Residues: CATSRGGSVRSYEQYF.

This rearrangement joins TRBV2 to TRBJ1-1, with D tentatively TRBD1 (6 bases). The CDR3 covers 15 residues. The germline gives CDR1 SNHLY, CDR2 FYNNEI. V was cut by 6 bases and J by 0 bases, with 14 bases left in between. The CDR3 sequence: CASSQRTAMNTEAFF. DNA for the CDR3: TGTGCCAGCAGCCAGAGGACAGCGATGAACACTGAAGCTTTCTTT.

V usage is TRBV19 and J usage is TRBJ2-2, with 10 bases fitting TRBD1. This CDR3 is 16 amino acids long. Trimming took 5 bases from V and 7 from J; bases not matched to a gene: 10. The germline gives CDR1 LNHDA, CDR2 SQIVND (reference sequence). CDR3 residues: CASSPSPGTGVGELFF. In nucleotides, the CDR3 is TGTGCCAGTAGTCCCTCCCCCGGGACAGGGGTCGGGGAGCTGTTTTTT.

This clone came up a few times. The chain couples TRBV6-1 to TRBJ1-5, with 10 nucleotides matching TRBD1. This CDR3 region has 15 residues. With V trimmed by 2 bases and J by 6 bases, 4 bases remained unmatched. Germline values: CDR1 MNHNS, CDR2 SASEGT. In DNA form, the CDR3 reads TGTGCCAGCAGTGAACTCGGGACAGGGGTTCAGCCCCAGCATTTT. Its protein product is CASSELGTGVQPQHF.